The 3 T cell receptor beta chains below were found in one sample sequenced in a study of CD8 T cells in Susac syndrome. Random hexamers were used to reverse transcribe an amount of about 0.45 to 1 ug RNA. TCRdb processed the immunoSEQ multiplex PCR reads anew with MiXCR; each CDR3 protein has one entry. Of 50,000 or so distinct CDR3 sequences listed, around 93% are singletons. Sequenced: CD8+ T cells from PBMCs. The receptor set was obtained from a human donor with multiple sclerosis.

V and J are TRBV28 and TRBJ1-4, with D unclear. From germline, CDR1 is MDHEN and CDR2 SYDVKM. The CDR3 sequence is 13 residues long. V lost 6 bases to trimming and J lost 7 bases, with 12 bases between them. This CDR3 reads CASSHYRGEKLFF. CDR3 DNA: TGTGCCAGCAGCCATTATCGGGGTGAAAAACTGTTTTTT.

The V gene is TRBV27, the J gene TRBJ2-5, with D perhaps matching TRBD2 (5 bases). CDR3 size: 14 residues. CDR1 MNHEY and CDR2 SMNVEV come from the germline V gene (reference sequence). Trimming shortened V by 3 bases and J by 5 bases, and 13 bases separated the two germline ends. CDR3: CASSFLEGDETQYF. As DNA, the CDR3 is TGTGCCAGCAGTTTCCTCGAGGGAGACGAGACCCAGTACTTC.

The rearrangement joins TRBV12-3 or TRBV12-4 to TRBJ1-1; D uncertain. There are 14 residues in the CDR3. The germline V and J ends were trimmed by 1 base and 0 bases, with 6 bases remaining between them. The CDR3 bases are TGTGCCAGCAGTTTAGAAGGGTTGAACACTGAAGCTTTCTTT. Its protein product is CASSLEGLNTEAFF.